This T cell receptor beta chain was captured in a study of Ad26.COV2.S vaccination and SARS-CoV-2 variants. The wider study: Doses of Ad26.COV2.S were injected into muscle once or twice, 56 days apart.

Treatment denoted: 15 to 20 received Ad26.COV2.S at low or high dose, single or two shots; about 5 received placebo; per-sample allocation not given. Sampling was done on day 63 after the first vaccine or placebo injection. This table comes from immunoSEQ multiplex PCR, and its TCRdb copy is limited to in-frame clones, with some not included. The data show 350,000 to 500,000 clones, roughly 88% seen once. The sequence was collected from a person aged 18 to 65 who received the Ad26.COV2.S COVID-19 vaccine or a placebo. Source: peripheral blood, taken in a trial of Ad26.COV2.S vaccine versus placebo.

The CDR3 spells CASSLVDRGVYEQYF. The CDR3 DNA is TGTGCCAGCAGCTTAGTCGACAGGGGAGTATACGAGCAGTACTTC. The chain uses TRBV7-6 and TRBJ2-7, with 8 bases lining up with TRBD1. The CDR3 spans 15 residues. CDR1 and CDR2 (germline): SGHVS, FNYEAQ. V lost 1 base and J lost 4; bases outside the gene matches: 6.